The 29 T cell receptor beta chains below all came from one sample that was sequenced in a study of regulatory T cells in long-lasting Graves disease. Relying on iRepertoire HTBI primers and Arm-PCR of CDR3 regions, the team built TCR beta libraries. TCRdb called the multiplex PCR reads again in MiXCR, with one record for every CDR3 protein. The table has about 220,000 distinct CDR3 sequences, around 19% seen once. The sample's time point: newly diagnosed GD, antithyroid drugs for less than 3 months. RNA extracted from PBMCs served as the sequencing template. In addition, the sample was reused for a study of T cells in Graves' hyperthyroidism and ophthalmopathy.

The specimen comprised peripheral blood mononuclear cells (PBMCs), sampled at new diagnosis, from a patient treated with antithyroid drugs. The receptors originated from a young woman with Graves disease.

This clonotype was recorded many times. The CDR3 sequence: CASSARTSLDTQYF. The CDR3 DNA reads TGTGCCAGCAGCGCGAGGACTAGCTTGGATACGCAGTATTTT. The genes are TRBV9 and TRBJ2-3; 8 nucleotides match TRBD2. CDR3 length: 14 amino acids. Germline V lookup: CDR1 SGDLS, CDR2 YYNGEE. J was trimmed by 6 bases and V by 3 bases; bases with no gene match: 6.

This clonotype was observed at least ten times. The V gene is TRBV28, the J gene TRBJ2-3; 7 nucleotides line up with TRBD2. The CDR3 extends over 16 amino acids. From germline, CDR1 is MDHEN and CDR2 SYDVKM. The junction had 14 bases not matched to a gene; V was cut back by 5 bases and J by 6 bases. CDR3 in amino acids: CASSHKGWRERDTQYF. The CDR3 DNA is TGTGCCAGCAGTCATAAAGGTTGGCGGGAGCGGGATACGCAGTATTTT.

This clonotype was counted many times. The J gene is TRBJ1-6, the V gene TRBV2, with TRBD1 identical over 11 bases. CDR3 length: 15 amino acids. The V gene end was trimmed by 4 bases and the J gene end by 8 bases; junction bases not matched to a gene: 4. Germline V gene lookup returns CDR1 SNHLY and CDR2 FYNNEI. The CDR3 region has the DNA TGTGCCAGCAGTGGGACAGGGGGCGCGGATTCACCCCTCCACTTT. Translation: CASSGTGGADSPLHF.

The rearrangement links TRBV29-1 to TRBJ1-1; D gene ambiguous. This CDR3 is 12 amino acids long. The ends were cut back, 3 bases at V and 1 base at J, with 6 bases in the middle. Germline CDR1 reads SQVTM; CDR2 reads ANQGSEA. The CDR3 protein is CSVEGRNTEAFF. The CDR3 DNA reads as TGCAGCGTTGAGGGAAGGAACACTGAAGCTTTCTTT.

This clonotype was observed at least ten times. The chain combines TRBV10-3 with TRBJ1-1, with a tentative D call TRBD1 (6 bases). V was clipped by 4 bases and J by 5 bases, with 11 bases between them. The CDR3 is made up of 13 amino acids. Per the germline V gene, CDR1 is ENHRY and CDR2 is SYGVKD. The CDR3 bases are TGTGCCATCAGTGGTAGGGGGGGAACTGAAGCTTTCTTT. This codes for CAISGRGGTEAFF.

This clonotype has at least ten counts. CDR3 bases: TGTGCCAGCAGCGGTCCCCGGCAGGGGGTAAGCACCTTC. Protein sequence: CASSGPRQGVSTF. The chain links TRBV5-4 to TRBJ1-2; 7 bases map to TRBD1. V dropped 4 bases and J dropped 13; count of bases not matched to a gene: 13. Per germline, CDR1 SGHNT and CDR2 YYREEE (reference sequence). The CDR3 spans 13 residues.

Many counts were recorded for this clonotype. The chain combines TRBV5-6 with TRBJ2-2; no clear D gene. Germline V lookup: CDR1 SGHDT, CDR2 YYEEEE. The V end was cut by 5 bases, the J end by 0 bases, with 14 bases between. The CDR3 length is 16 residues. The CDR3 reads CASRRYAITNTGELFF. The CDR3 coding sequence is TGTGCCAGCAGACGTTACGCCATCACGAACACCGGGGAGCTGTTTTTT.

The chain employs TRBV7-2 and TRBJ1-5; tentatively, D is TRBD1 (5 bases). The V and J ends lost 1 base and 0 bases respectively, with 13 bases between them. Germline lookup yields CDR1 SGHTA and CDR2 FQGNSA. CDR3 length: 17 residues. The CDR3 spells CASSLGGGGYSNQPQHF. CDR3 DNA sequence: TGTGCCAGCAGCTTAGGGGGCGGGGGTTATAGCAATCAGCCCCAGCATTTT.

This clonotype was seen at least ten times. The rearrangement uses TRBV6-1 and TRBJ1-5; no clear D. The germline V gene encodes CDR1 MNHNS and CDR2 SASEGT. The CDR3 is 14 residues long. Between the trimmed V and J ends, which lost 3 bases and 4 bases, there was a span of 10 bases. In DNA, the CDR3 is TGTGCCAGCAGTGATAGCTTTGGGAATCAGCCCCAGCATTTT. It specifies CASSDSFGNQPQHF.

This clonotype was seen at least ten times. V is TRBV12-5 and J is TRBJ2-5, with 14 nucleotides matching TRBD2. The trim removed 6 bases at V and 2 bases at J, leaving 5 bases unmatched. The CDR3 spans 16 residues. Germline lookup yields CDR1 LGHNT and CDR2 FRNRAP. The DNA of the CDR3 is TGTGCTAGTGGCTACGGACTAGCGGGAGGTCAAGAGACCCAGTACTTC. Translation: CASGYGLAGGQETQYF.

There are many counts of this clonotype. The rearrangement joins TRBV12-3 or TRBV12-4 to TRBJ2-2; D gene unclear. The CDR3 extends over 14 amino acids. V was pared by 7 bases and J by 6 bases, with 15 bases between. CDR3 region: CASTPRLIPGELFF. For the CDR3, the DNA is TGTGCCAGCACTCCTAGACTGATCCCCGGGGAGCTGTTTTTT.

In this sample, this clonotype turned up a few times. The rearrangement joins TRBV19 to TRBJ2-1; maybe TRBD1 (6 bases). This CDR3 has 13 residues. Trimming took 4 bases from V and 9 from J, leaving 13 bases between them. In germline, CDR1 is LNHDA, CDR2 SQIVND (reference sequence). The CDR3 loop reads CASSTGHPSEQFF. CDR3 DNA: TGTGCCAGTAGTACGGGACACCCTAGTGAGCAGTTCTTC. Looking up the rest from reference TRBV19 and TRBJ2-1 gives the full variable domain: DGGITQSPKYLFRKEGQNVTLSCEQNLNHDAMYWYRQDPGQGLRLIYYSQIVNDFQKGDIAEGYSVSREKKESFPLTVTSAQKNPTAFYLCASSTGHPSEQFFGPGTRLTVL.

This clonotype was seen just once. The genes are TRBV2 and TRBJ2-1; 15 nucleotides agree with TRBD2. CDR3 length equals 20 residues. Germline assignment: CDR1 SNHLY and CDR2 FYNNEI. The J segment lost 0 bases and the V segment lost 6 bases, leaving 12 bases of the junction unmatched. CDR3 in DNA: TGTGCCAGCAGGGCCGGGACTAGCGGGGGGCTACTTTTCTCCTACAATGAGCAGTTCTTC. It translates to CASRAGTSGGLLFSYNEQFF. The whole variable domain, filled in from reference TRBV2 and TRBJ2-1, reads EPEVTQTPSHQVTQMGQEVILRCVPISNHLYFYWYRQILGQKVEFLVSFYNNEISEKSEIFDDQFSVERPDGSNFTLKIRSTKLEDSAMYFCASRAGTSGGLLFSYNEQFFGPGTRLTVL.

A few counts support this clonotype. The chain has TRBV15 and TRBJ1-5; TRBD1 matches 7 bases. CDR1 and CDR2 from the germline V gene are LNHNV and YYDKDF (reference sequence). V shed 1 base, J shed 0 bases, and the junction held 3 bases outside the gene matches. The CDR3 is made up of 16 amino acids. The CDR3 nucleotides are TGTGCCACCAGCAGAGGCGGACAGGCTAGCAATCAGCCCCAGCATTTT. This codes for CATSRGGQASNQPQHF.

V is TRBV11-2 and J is TRBJ1-4; 10 nucleotides align to TRBD1. The length of the CDR3 is 16 residues. V lost 6 bases to trimming and J lost 4 bases; unmatched junction nucleotides: 8. Germline V lookup: CDR1 SGHAT, CDR2 FQNNGV. The CDR3 loop reads CASRPGTGASNEKLFF. The CDR3 DNA reads TGTGCCAGCAGACCCGGGACAGGGGCCAGTAATGAAAAACTGTTTTTT.

This clonotype appeared a few times. This chain connects TRBV13 to TRBJ2-5; 12 bases match TRBD2. This CDR3 has 15 amino acids. Trimming cost V 4 bases and J 3 bases; bases outside gene matches: 3. Germline V lookup: CDR1 PRHDT, CDR2 FYEKMQ (reference sequence). Here the CDR3 reads CASSSTSGGEETQYF. The CDR3 nucleotides are TGTGCCAGCAGCTCGACTAGCGGGGGAGAAGAGACCCAGTACTTC.

This clonotype showed up just once. The chain employs TRBV2 and TRBJ1-5, with a tentative D call TRBD1 (5 bases). The length of the CDR3 is 15 residues. With 6 bases removed from V and 0 bases from J, the gap between germline ends came to 12 bases. The germline CDR1 and CDR2 sequences are SNHLY and FYNNEI. As DNA, the CDR3 is TGTGCCAGCAGGGCGGGGGATCATAGCAATCAGCCCCAGCATTTT. This gives the protein CASRAGDHSNQPQHF.

This clonotype was seen only a few times. A much larger clone lies a single base off, so this may be a read error. V and J are TRBV28 and TRBJ1-2; maybe TRBD1 (5 bases). The CDR3 sequence is 15 residues long. Germline assignment: CDR1 MDHEN and CDR2 SYDVKM. CDR3 sequence: CVSTPGTPDNYGYTF. In DNA, the CDR3 is TGTGTCAGCACCCCCGGGACTCCGGACAACTATGGCTACACCTTC.

This clonotype has ten or more counts. The V gene is TRBV11-2, the J gene TRBJ2-2; 9 bases are shared with TRBD1. The CDR3 is made up of 17 amino acids. Germline V CDR1 and CDR2: SGHAT, FQNNGV. The junction had 7 bases not matched to a gene; V was cut back by 1 base and J by 4 bases. CDR3 nucleotide sequence: TGTGCCAGCAGCTTAGCCGGGACAGGGTATACCACCGGGGAGCTGTTTTTT. Its protein product is CASSLAGTGYTTGELFF.

The J gene is TRBJ1-5, the V gene TRBV7-8, with TRBD1 as a possible D gene (5 bases). Germline values: CDR1 SGHVS, CDR2 FQNEAQ. Trimming pared 5 bases from V and 6 bases from J, leaving 11 bases between. The CDR3 is 13 residues long. For the CDR3, the DNA is TGTGCCAGCAGCCCTAGGGGTTCTCAGCCCCAGCATTTT. It yields the protein CASSPRGSQPQHF.

This clonotype was observed at least ten times. The chain joins TRBV24-1 to TRBJ2-1, with TRBD2 identical over 10 bases. CDR3 length: 19 residues. Losses at the gene ends were 4 bases for V and 9 bases for J; bases not matched to a gene: 20. Germline loops: CDR1 KGHDR, CDR2 SFDVKD. CDR3 sequence reads: CATSDSAWGTSDIVGEQFF. The CDR3 bases are TGTGCCACCAGTGACTCCGCTTGGGGGACTAGCGATATTGTGGGTGAGCAGTTCTTC.

This clonotype was picked up many times. The gene calls are TRBV3-1 and TRBJ2-2; a possible D gene is TRBD2 (5 bases). V was shortened by 4 bases and J by 5 bases, with 11 bases between the two germline ends. Looked up from germline, CDR1 is LGHDT and CDR2 is YNNKEL (reference sequence). The CDR3 sequence is 14 residues long. CDR3 DNA sequence: TGTGCCAGCAGCCCTATACCGGGAACCGGGGAGCTGTTTTTT. It is translated as CASSPIPGTGELFF.

The chain recombines TRBV11-2 with TRBJ2-1, with TRBD2 matching 9 bases. The CDR3 totals 13 residues. V dropped 4 bases and J dropped 16; count of bases not matched to a gene: 11. Germline CDR1 reads SGHAT; CDR2 reads FQNNGV. The CDR3 DNA reads as TGTGCCAGCAGCTGGCGTGGCGGGGGGGCTCTTTTCTTC. It yields the protein CASSWRGGGALFF. Together with reference TRBV11-2 and TRBJ2-1, the CDR3 gives the full variable domain: EAGVAQSPRYKIIEKRQSVAFWCNPISGHATLYWYQQILGQGPKLLIQFQNNGVVDDSQLPKDRFSAERLKGVDSTLKIQPAKLEDSAVYLCASSWRGGGALFFGPGTRLTVL.

This clonotype has at least ten counts. The chain employs TRBV4-1 and TRBJ2-1; 7 positions agree with TRBD1. Germline values: CDR1 MGHRA, CDR2 YSYEKL. V trimming: 1 base; J trimming: 3 bases; junction bases outside the gene matches: 3. The CDR3 length is 15 residues. The CDR3 spells CASSQGGGIYNEQFF. The CDR3 DNA sequence: TGCGCCAGCAGCCAAGGAGGGGGCATCTACAATGAGCAGTTCTTC.

This clonotype showed up many times. The rearrangement joins TRBV18 to TRBJ1-1; 7 bases line up with TRBD1. The junction had 8 bases not matched to a gene; V was cut back by 2 bases and J by 5 bases. The CDR3 runs to 15 residues. CDR1 KGHSH and CDR2 LQKENI come from the germline V gene. The CDR3: CASSPMTTGNTEAFF. The DNA for the CDR3 is TGTGCCAGCTCACCAATGACGACAGGGAATACTGAAGCTTTCTTT.

The sample holds a few counts of this clonotype. With a much larger clone just one base away, this may be a read error. This chain uses TRBV13 with TRBJ1-2; D is uncertain. The CDR3 loop spans 17 amino acids. Germline V gene lookup returns CDR1 PRHDT and CDR2 FYEKMQ (reference sequence). For the CDR3, the DNA is TGTGCCAGCAGCTTGAGGGCCGGACGGTCAGCTAACTATGGCCACACCTTC. This translates into CASSLRAGRSANYGHTF.

This clonotype appeared many times. It may be a read error: a sequence one base away is much more abundant. No conserved phenylalanine or tryptophan ends this CDR3, so it is likely a read error. V is TRBV28 and J is TRBJ1-2; 10 nucleotides match TRBD1. CDR1 and CDR2 from the germline V gene are MDHEN and SYDVKM. The J segment lost 0 bases and the V segment lost 5 bases, leaving 9 bases of the junction unmatched. The CDR3 is 17 amino acids. CDR3 nucleotides: TGTGCCAGCAGTACTCCGACAGGGGGCGGCTCTAACTATGGCTACACCCTC. This sequence encodes CASSTPTGGGSNYGYTL.

The chain has TRBV20-1 and TRBJ2-1; 7 bases align to TRBD1. Germline V CDR1 and CDR2: DFQATT, SNEGSKA (reference sequence). The junction had 8 bases not matched to a gene; V was cut back by 3 bases and J by 3 bases. The CDR3 covers 15 residues. CDR3 nucleotides: TGCAGTGCTAGGGTAAGGGGACAGAACTACAATGAGCAGTTCTTC. This encodes CSARVRGQNYNEQFF.

Many counts were recorded for this clonotype. V and J are TRBV6-5 and TRBJ1-2; 7 positions agree with TRBD1. The CDR3 is 16 amino acids. V lost 2 bases to trimming and J lost 7 bases; unmatched junction nucleotides: 13. From germline, CDR1 is MNHEY and CDR2 SVGAGI. The CDR3 DNA follows: TGTGCCAGCAGTTACGGGCGAGACAGGGCTGCGAGTGGCTACACCTTC. Its translation: CASSYGRDRAASGYTF.